This entry describes one TCR beta chain. The CDR3 has 16 residues. The germline V and J ends were trimmed by 0 bases and 3 bases, with 14 bases remaining between them. In the original workflow: Estimation of nucleated cell counts relied on the amplification of reference gene primers. Profiling relied on immunoSEQ multiplex PCR, and the TCRdb table lists in-frame clones only, not all of them. Clone size and the V and J calls come from that table; the DNA yielded D and trimming. Among roughly 50,000 clones listed, about three quarters were seen once. These data belong to a study of blood T cell repertoires in COVID-19. Study-level background: The United States, Italy and Spain supplied acute and convalescent COVID-19 samples. PBMCs, B-cell-depleted T cells, or T cells provided the cDNA or gDNA that made up the material.

V is TRBV23-1 and J is TRBJ2-5, with a possible D match to TRBD1 (5 bases). TRBV23-1 carries the ORF label, with uncertain function. This TCR was recovered from a human donor with active or convalescent COVID-19. The donor label of this sample is uncertain. Material for sequencing was peripheral blood. CDR3 coding DNA: TGCGCCAGCAGTCAATCTGTGTTCAGGGTCAAAGAGACCCAGTACTTC. Translation gives CASSQSVFRVKETQYF.